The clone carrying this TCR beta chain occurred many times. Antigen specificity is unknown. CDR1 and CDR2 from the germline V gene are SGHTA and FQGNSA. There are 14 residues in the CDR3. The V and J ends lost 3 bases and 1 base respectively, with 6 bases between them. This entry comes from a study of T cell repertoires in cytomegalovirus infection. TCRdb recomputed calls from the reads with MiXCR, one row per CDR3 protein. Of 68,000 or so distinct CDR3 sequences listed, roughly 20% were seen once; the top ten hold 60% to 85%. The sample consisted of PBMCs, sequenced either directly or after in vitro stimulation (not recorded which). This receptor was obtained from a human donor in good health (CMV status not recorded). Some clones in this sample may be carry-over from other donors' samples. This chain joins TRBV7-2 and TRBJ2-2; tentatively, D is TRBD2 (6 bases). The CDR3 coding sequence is TGTGCCAGCAGCTTCGGGGGGAACACCGGGGAGCTGTTTTTT. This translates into CASSFGGNTGELFF.